This T cell receptor beta chain was identified during a study of neurological immune-mediated disorders. Overall study findings and caveats: Because no CDR3 amino acid sequences were shared across subjects by expanded clones, private repertoires were suggested in all groups.

The CDR3 is made up of 15 amino acids. Germline V CDR1 and CDR2: MDHEN, SYDVKM. The V gene end was trimmed by 0 bases and the J gene end by 5 bases; junction bases not matched to a gene: 5. The authors made cDNA by 5'RACE with 10-nucleotide random UMIs. TCRdb fed the 5' RACE reads into MiXCR, producing one record per CDR3 protein. The sample lists under 30,000 distinct CDR3 sequences, over 5% occurring once. Healthy control samples came from blood bank volunteers in Maryland, USA. This clonotype was recorded at least ten times. The antigen is not known. The chain recombines TRBV28 with TRBJ2-7, with TRBD2 identical over 9 bases. Sequencing input: PBMCs. The receptor was derived from a middle-aged woman in good health. DNA of the CDR3: TGTGCCAGCAGTTTATGGGCTAGCGGGAATGACGAGCAGTACTTC. Translation gives CASSLWASGNDEQYF.